The sequence of this T cell receptor (beta chain) was determined in a study of cytomegalovirus exposure and HLA in healthy donors. To note about this clone: Its antigen remains unidentified.

Study-wide results and limits: The classifier reportedly diagnosed cytomegalovirus status with high specificity and sensitivity.

CDR1 and CDR2 from the germline V gene are MNHEY and SMNVEV (reference sequence). The CDR3 runs to 15 residues. The V gene lost 6 bases and the J gene lost 2 bases, with 16 bases spanning the gap. While the first cohort had fewer than 850 subjects, the donors belonged to the separate validation cohort of roughly 120 subjects. Profiling relied on immunoSEQ multiplex PCR, and the TCRdb table lists in-frame clones only, not all of them. The sample lists approximately 100,000 clones; approximately 93% were seen once. The TCR originated in a woman aged 25-40 years in good health and CMV-seropositive. The chain recombines TRBV27 with TRBJ1-1, with a tentative D call TRBD1 (5 bases). Sequenced input: PBMCs. The DNA for the CDR3 is TGTGCCAGCAGCCCATTTGGAGACAGAAACACTGAAGCTTTCTTT. Amino acid sequence: CASSPFGDRNTEAFF.